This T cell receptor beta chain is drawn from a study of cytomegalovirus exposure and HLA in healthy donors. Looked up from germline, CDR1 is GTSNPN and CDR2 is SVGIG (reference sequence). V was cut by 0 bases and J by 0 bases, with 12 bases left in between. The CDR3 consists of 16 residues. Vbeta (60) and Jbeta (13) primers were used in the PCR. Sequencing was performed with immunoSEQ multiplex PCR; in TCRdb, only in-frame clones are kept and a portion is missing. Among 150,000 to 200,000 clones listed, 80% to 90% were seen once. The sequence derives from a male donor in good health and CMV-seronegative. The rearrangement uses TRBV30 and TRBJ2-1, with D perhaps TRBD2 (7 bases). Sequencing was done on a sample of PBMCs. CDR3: CAWSVRGGLSYNEQFF. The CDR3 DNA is TGTGCCTGGAGTGTAAGGGGGGGCCTCTCCTACAATGAGCAGTTCTTC.